Listed below are T cell receptor beta chains from one sample, sequenced in a study of pediatric ulcerative colitis. Clones were read by immunoSEQ multiplex PCR, and TCRdb kept only the in-frame ones, dropping some. Seen here are around 65,000 clones, 77% observed once, and the top ten hold around 5.3%. The sequencing input was blood. Every receptor here comes from a boy aged 5-17 years with moderate ulcerative colitis. Each CDR3 is given with its conserved first and last residue. D genes are given only for firm matches. Clone size is given for some rows only: seen once, a few or many times, or a class if the clone is expanded.

cdr3_length	j_call	clone_size	d_call	v_call	cdr3_nt	cdr3_aa
12	TRBJ1-4	-	-	TRBV30	TGTGCCTGGAGCAAAGGTTATGAAAAACTGTTTTTT	CAWSKGYEKLFF
15	TRBJ1-2	-	-	TRBV4-1	TGCGCCAGCAGCCAAGATCGCGACCGCCTCTATGGCTACACCTTC	CASSQDRDRLYGYTF
14	TRBJ1-2	-	-	TRBV30	TGTGCCTGGAGTGTAGGGGGGGCGATCTATGGCTACACCTTC	CAWSVGGAIYGYTF
15	TRBJ1-4	few	-	TRBV10-3	TGTGCCATCAGTGAGTCCGGGACATCATATGAAAAACTGTTTTTT	CAISESGTSYEKLFF
16	TRBJ2-2	-	TRBD2	TRBV4-2	TGTGCCAGCAGCCATGGGGTCGGGCGGGAGTCCGGGGAGCTGTTTTTT	CASSHGVGRESGELFF
11	TRBJ2-7	few	-	TRBV2	TGTGCCAGCACAGACTACTACGAGCAGTACTTC	CASTDYYEQYF
14	TRBJ1-6	few	TRBD1	TRBV5-8	TGTGCCAGCAGCTTGAGACAGGGGGGTTCACCCCTCCACTTT	CASSLRQGGSPLHF
15	TRBJ2-7	-	TRBD1	TRBV7-9	TGTGCCACCAGCTCTTGGACAGGGGACTCCTACGAGCAGTACTTC	CATSSWTGDSYEQYF
13	TRBJ1-2	-	-	TRBV15	TGTGCCACCAGCAGGTCGGGGGCGAATGGCTACACCTTC	CATSRSGANGYTF
17	TRBJ2-1	-	TRBD2	TRBV13	TGTGCCAGCAGCTTAGCCCCTCCGTCGGGGGAGGGCAATGAGCAGTTCTTC	CASSLAPPSGEGNEQFF
14	TRBJ2-3	-	TRBD2	TRBV4-1	TGCGCCAGCAGCCATAAGGGACTAGCAGATACGCAGTATTTT	CASSHKGLADTQYF
14	TRBJ2-1	-	-	TRBV27	TGTGCCAGCAGTTTTCAAGGTTCTGGGAATGAGCAGTTCTTC	CASSFQGSGNEQFF
13	TRBJ2-1	-	-	TRBV2	TGTGCCAGCAGCCAGGACTACCTATATGAGCAGTTCTTC	CASSQDYLYEQFF
14	TRBJ1-2	-	-	TRBV5-6	TGTGCCAGCAGCTTGCTGCGGGGGATGGATGGCTACACCTTC	CASSLLRGMDGYTF
16	TRBJ1-2	-	-	TRBV2	TGTGCCAGCAGTGATTGGACGTCTACAGACGCTTATGGCTACACCTTC	CASSDWTSTDAYGYTF
14	TRBJ1-1	-	-	TRBV10-3	TGTGCCATCAGACCCGGCATACTGAACACTGAAGCTTTCTTT	CAIRPGILNTEAFF
14	TRBJ1-4	-	-	TRBV4-1	TGCGCCAGCGGCCAGAGGCAGAATAATGAAAAACTGTTTTTT	CASGQRQNNEKLFF
15	TRBJ2-3	-	-	TRBV9	TGTGCCAGCAGCTCCGTGCGGGACTTCACAGATACGCAGTATTTT	CASSSVRDFTDTQYF
15	TRBJ1-1	-	-	TRBV9	TGTGCCAGCAGCGAACACAGGGTAGGGGAAACTGAAGCTTTCTTT	CASSEHRVGETEAFF
14	TRBJ2-7	-	TRBD1	TRBV4-3	TGCGCCAGCAGCCATGGACAGGGTCGGTACGAGCAGTACTTC	CASSHGQGRYEQYF
11	TRBJ2-7	-	-	TRBV6-5	TGTGCCAGCAGCCGCCAAAACGAGCAGTACTTC	CASSRQNEQYF
16	TRBJ1-2	-	TRBD1	TRBV14	TGTGCCAGCAGCCTTACCAGATCGACAGGGTACTATGGCTACACCTTC	CASSLTRSTGYYGYTF
13	TRBJ1-2	-	-	TRBV2	TGTGCCAGCATCTTAGGACTTAACTATGGCTACACCTTC	CASILGLNYGYTF
14	TRBJ1-5	few	-	TRBV27	TGTGCCAGCAGTTCCCCAGATAGCAATCAGCCCCAGCATTTT	CASSSPDSNQPQHF
12	TRBJ2-7	-	-	TRBV30	TGTGCCGCCTATCAAGGGGCGGGGGAGCAGTACTTC	CAAYQGAGEQYF
13	TRBJ1-1	few	-	TRBV29-1	TGCAGCGTACGGCTGTCCAGGGACACTGAAGCTTTCTTT	CSVRLSRDTEAFF
15	TRBJ1-5	-	TRBD1	TRBV10-3	TGTGCCATCAGTGAGTCGACAGGGAAGAATCAGCCCCAGCATTTT	CAISESTGKNQPQHF
14	TRBJ2-5	-	-	TRBV7-8	TGTGCCAGCAAGGAGACCTCGTACCAAGAGACCCAGTACTTC	CASKETSYQETQYF
17	TRBJ2-1	-	-	TRBV14	TGTGCCAGCAGCCGGGATTCTAGAACAACCCCCTACAATGAGCAGTTCTTC	CASSRDSRTTPYNEQFF
13	TRBJ2-7	-	-	TRBV2	TGTGCCAGCAGTGAATACGTATACGAGCATTGGTACTTC	CASSEYVYEHWYF
13	TRBJ1-2	-	-	TRBV28	TGTGCCAGCAGTCTCGCCTGGGGCTATGGCTACACCTTC	CASSLAWGYGYTF
15	TRBJ2-7	-	TRBD1	TRBV5-1	TGCGCCAGCAGCCTGACAGGGATCTCTTCCCACGAGCAGTACTTC	CASSLTGISSHEQYF
16	TRBJ2-5	-	TRBD1	TRBV15	TGTGCCACCAGCAGAGCGGTTTGGACAGGGAAAGAGACCCAGTACTTC	CATSRAVWTGKETQYF
15	TRBJ2-7	-	-	TRBV7-2	TGTGCCAGCAGCCCCACTTACAGGGGGGGCAACGAGCAGTACTTC	CASSPTYRGGNEQYF
16	TRBJ2-1	-	TRBD1	TRBV19	TGTGCCAGTAGAGGGACAGGGGGCGGATCAGCGTATGAGCAGTTCTTC	CASRGTGGGSAYEQFF
14	TRBJ2-3	-	TRBD1	TRBV5-1	TGCGCCAGCAGCTTGGGGACAGGGGTAGATACGCAGTATTTT	CASSLGTGVDTQYF
13	TRBJ1-1	-	-	TRBV19	TGTGCCAGTAGTACCCGACAGAACACTGAAGCTTTCTTT	CASSTRQNTEAFF
13	TRBJ2-7	-	-	TRBV9	TGTGCCAGCGGGGGACACTTCACCTACGAGCAGTACTTC	CASGGHFTYEQYF
14	TRBJ2-7	-	-	TRBV6-1	TGTGCCAGCAGTGTCTATGACAAAGCCTACGAGCAGTACTTC	CASSVYDKAYEQYF
16	TRBJ2-7	-	TRBD2	TRBV5-5	TGTGCCAGCAGCTTGTGGGCTAGCGGGGAATACTACGAGCAGTACTTC	CASSLWASGEYYEQYF
14	TRBJ1-2	-	-	TRBV6-5	TGTGCCAGCAGTTACTCACAGACGAACTATGGCTACACCTTC	CASSYSQTNYGYTF
13	TRBJ2-7	-	-	TRBV4-1	TGCGCCAGCAGCGTGCAGAGGGACTACGAGCAGTACTTC	CASSVQRDYEQYF
14	TRBJ1-5	-	-	TRBV27	TGTGCCAGCAGTTTTCGCCGGTCTCGGGGGGCCCAGCATTTT	CASSFRRSRGAQHF
13	TRBJ1-5	-	-	TRBV15	TGTGCCACCAGCAGAATGGGGTTTCAGCCCCAGCATTTT	CATSRMGFQPQHF
17	TRBJ1-3	-	TRBD1	TRBV11-2	TGTGCCAGCAGCTTAGATCGAGTCAGGGGGTCTGGAAACACCATATATTTT	CASSLDRVRGSGNTIYF
16	TRBJ1-6	-	TRBD1	TRBV5-4	TGTGCCAGCAGCCCTGTCAGGGGGATGGGTAATTCACCCCTCCACTTT	CASSPVRGMGNSPLHF
18	TRBJ2-6	-	TRBD2	TRBV4-1	TGCGCCAGCAGCGACGTCGGGCCTAGCGGGGCTGGGGCCAACGTCCTGACTTTC	CASSDVGPSGAGANVLTF
14	TRBJ2-3	-	TRBD2	TRBV10-3	TGTGCCATCAGTCGACTAGCGGGGGAGGATACGCAGTATTTT	CAISRLAGEDTQYF
15	TRBJ1-1	once	-	TRBV9	TGTGCCAGCAGCGTTGTACAGGGAGGGGACACTGAAGCTTTCTTT	CASSVVQGGDTEAFF
13	TRBJ1-2	-	-	TRBV11-1	TGTGCCAGCAGCCCCGGACACTACTATGGCTACACCTTC	CASSPGHYYGYTF
15	TRBJ2-2	-	-	TRBV11-3	TGTGCCAGCAGCCCCGGGGAGGTTTCCACCGGGGAGCTGTTTTTT	CASSPGEVSTGELFF
14	TRBJ1-2	-	-	TRBV2	TGTGCCAGCACCGGGGGCATTTCTAACTATGGCTACACCTTC	CASTGGISNYGYTF
12	TRBJ2-5	once	-	TRBV18	TGTGCCAGCTCGCCCAGTGCGGAGACCCAGTACTTC	CASSPSAETQYF
17	TRBJ2-3	-	-	TRBV25-1	TGTGCCAGCAGTGAGAAATGGCTAGCTACAGGCACAGATACGCAGTATTTT	CASSEKWLATGTDTQYF
14	TRBJ1-1	few	TRBD1	TRBV5-1	TGCGCCAGCAGCCGGACAGGGGAGGGCACTGAAGCTTTCTTT	CASSRTGEGTEAFF
13	TRBJ2-6	once	-	TRBV12-5	TGTGCTAGTGGATTCTCTGGGGCCAACGTCCTGACTTTC	CASGFSGANVLTF
14	TRBJ2-7	-	TRBD2	TRBV30	TGTGCCTGGAGTATTGGCGGGAGCTCCTACGAGCAGTACTTC	CAWSIGGSSYEQYF
14	TRBJ2-7	-	TRBD1	TRBV2	TGTGCCAGCAGTGAGGGACAGAGGTCCTACGAGCAGTACTTC	CASSEGQRSYEQYF
16	TRBJ1-5	few	-	TRBV5-1	TGCGCCAGCAGCTTGGAGGGGGGATTGGGCAATCAGCCCCAGCATTTT	CASSLEGGLGNQPQHF
17	TRBJ2-7	few	TRBD2	TRBV30	TGTGCCTGGAGTCCCCCTCCCAGACTAGCGGTTACCTACGAGCAGTACTTC	CAWSPPPRLAVTYEQYF